Each of the 9 T cell receptor beta chains below was sequenced from the same sample in a study of graft-versus-host responses after intestinal transplantation. Generated by immunoSEQ multiplex PCR, the TCRdb table keeps only in-frame clones and is missing some. This sample has tens of thousands of clones, with approximately 83% found just once. For these receptors, no antigen is known. The specimen comprised unstimulated CD8+ T cells sorted from spleen or lymph node cells, sampled before intestinal transplant. The receptors were sampled from a human donor who received an intestinal transplant.

This clone was seen more than once but under ten times. This sequence joins TRBV7-9 and TRBJ2-1, with D perhaps TRBD2 (5 bases). The CDR3 covers 14 residues. Germline assignment: CDR1 SEHNR and CDR2 FQNEAQ (reference sequence). V was shortened by 5 bases and J by 3 bases, with 11 bases between the two germline ends. The CDR3 coding sequence is TGTGCCAGCAGCCACGGACTGTACTACAATGAGCAGTTCTTC. It specifies CASSHGLYYNEQFF.

The count of this clone is one. The gene calls are TRBV28 and TRBJ2-4, with D perhaps TRBD1 (5 bases). Germline V gene lookup returns CDR1 MDHEN and CDR2 SYDVKM. Trimming pared 5 bases from V and 0 bases from J, leaving 14 bases between. This CDR3 has 16 residues. CDR3 bases: TGTGCCAGCAGTCACAGGCGTGAATTAGCCAAAAACATTCAGTACTTC. Translated: CASSHRRELAKNIQYF.

This clone came up a few times. The rearrangement links TRBV27 to TRBJ2-5, with D perhaps matching TRBD1 (6 bases). The germline gives CDR1 MNHEY, CDR2 SMNVEV (reference sequence). Trimming removed 3 bases from V and 4 bases from J, with 18 bases in between. CDR3 length equals 16 residues. The CDR3 protein is CASSLGPYRAGETQYF. CDR3 nucleotide sequence: TGTGCCAGCAGTTTGGGGCCCTACAGGGCTGGAGAGACCCAGTACTTC.

The chain employs TRBV29-1 and TRBJ2-2, with D maybe TRBD1 (6 bases). V dropped 4 bases and J dropped 5 bases, with 11 bases sitting between them. There are 13 residues in the CDR3. CDR1 SQVTM and CDR2 ANQGSEA come from the germline V gene. The CDR3 DNA is TGCAGCGTTGCCCAGGGGAATACCGGGGAGCTGTTTTTT. Protein product: CSVAQGNTGELFF.

The chain joins TRBV6-1 to TRBJ1-1, with no clear D. The V and J ends lost 8 bases and 1 base respectively, with 11 bases between them. Germline CDR1 and CDR2: MNHNS and SASEGT. CDR3 length: 13 amino acids. The CDR3 region has the DNA TGTGCCAGCCCTTCCGGTAGGAACACTGAAGCTTTCTTT. This encodes CASPSGRNTEAFF.

The chain employs TRBV27 and TRBJ2-1, with D possibly TRBD1 on 7 matching bases. V lost 1 base, J lost 9 bases, and 16 bases lay in between. The CDR3 is 15 residues long. Germline CDR1 MNHEY, CDR2 SMNVEV (reference sequence). The CDR3 region has the DNA TGTGCCAGCAGTTTATTAGGGGGCGGAGGGGCTGAGCAGTTCTTC. Translation: CASSLLGGGGAEQFF.

The V gene is TRBV10-1, the J gene TRBJ2-7, with 8 positions matching TRBD2. This CDR3 has 13 residues. V lost 6 bases to trimming and J lost 2 bases; unmatched junction nucleotides: 3. Per germline, CDR1 WNHNN and CDR2 SYGVQD (reference sequence). The CDR3 DNA reads TGCGCCAGCAGCCTGACTAGCGCCTACGAGCAGTACTTC. It yields the protein CASSLTSAYEQYF.

The V and J genes are TRBV2 and TRBJ2-3, with 7 bases matching TRBD1. In germline, CDR1 is SNHLY, CDR2 FYNNEI. There are 13 residues in the CDR3. The ends lost 10 bases at V and 2 bases at J; junction bases unmatched: 6. The CDR3 here is CAIRDSLTDTQYF. The CDR3 DNA is TGTGCCATCCGGGACAGTCTCACAGATACGCAGTATTTT.

The V call is TRBV9, the J call TRBJ2-7; TRBD2 agrees at 9 bases. This CDR3 spans 15 amino acids. Looked up from germline, CDR1 is SGDLS and CDR2 is YYNGEE. V trimming: 0 bases; J trimming: 2 bases; junction bases outside the gene matches: 3. The CDR3 DNA is TGTGCCAGCAGCGTAGAAGTAGCGGGAGCCTACGAGCAGTACTTC. This gives the protein CASSVEVAGAYEQYF. Looking up the rest from reference TRBV9 and TRBJ2-7 gives the full variable domain: DSGVTQTPKHLITATGQRVTLRCSPRSGDLSVYWYQQSLDQGLQFLIQYYNGEERAKGNILERFSAQQFPDLHSELNLSSLELGDSALYFCASSVEVAGAYEQYFGPGTRLTVT.